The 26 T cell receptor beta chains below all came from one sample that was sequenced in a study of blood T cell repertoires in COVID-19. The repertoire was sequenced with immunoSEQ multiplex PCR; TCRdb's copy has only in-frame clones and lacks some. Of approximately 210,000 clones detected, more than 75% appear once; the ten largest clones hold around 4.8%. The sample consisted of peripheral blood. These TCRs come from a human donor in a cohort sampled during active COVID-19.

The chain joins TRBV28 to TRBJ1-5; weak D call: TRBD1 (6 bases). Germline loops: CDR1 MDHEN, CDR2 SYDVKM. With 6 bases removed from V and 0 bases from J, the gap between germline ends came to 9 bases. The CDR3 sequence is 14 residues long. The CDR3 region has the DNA TGTGCCAGCAGGCAGGGGAATAGCAATCAGCCCCAGCATTTT. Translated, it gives CASRQGNSNQPQHF. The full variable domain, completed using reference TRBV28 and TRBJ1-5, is DVKVTQSSRYLVKRTGEKVFLECVQDMDHENMFWYRQDPGLGLRLIYFSYDVKMKEKGDIPEGYSVSREKKERFSLILESASTNQTSMYLCASRQGNSNQPQHFGDGTRLSIL.

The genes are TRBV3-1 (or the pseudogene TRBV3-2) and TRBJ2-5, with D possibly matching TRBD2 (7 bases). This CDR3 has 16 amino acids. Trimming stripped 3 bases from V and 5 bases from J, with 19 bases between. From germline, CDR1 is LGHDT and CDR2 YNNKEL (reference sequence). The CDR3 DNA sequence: TGTGCCAGCAGCCACACAGACCCGGGGGGCCGGGAGACCCAGTACTTC. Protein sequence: CASSHTDPGGRETQYF.

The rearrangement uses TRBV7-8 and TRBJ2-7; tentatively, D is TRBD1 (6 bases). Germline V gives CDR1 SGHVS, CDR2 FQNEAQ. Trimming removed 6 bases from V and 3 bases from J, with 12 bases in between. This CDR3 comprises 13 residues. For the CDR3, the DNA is TGTGCCAGCAGTACAGGACAGCACTACGAGCAGTACTTC. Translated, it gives CASSTGQHYEQYF.

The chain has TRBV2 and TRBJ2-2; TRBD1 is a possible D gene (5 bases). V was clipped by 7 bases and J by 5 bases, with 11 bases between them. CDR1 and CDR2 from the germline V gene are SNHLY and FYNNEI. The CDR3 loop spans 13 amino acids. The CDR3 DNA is TGTGCCAGCACTAAGGGGTGGACCGGGGAGCTGTTTTTT. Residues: CASTKGWTGELFF.

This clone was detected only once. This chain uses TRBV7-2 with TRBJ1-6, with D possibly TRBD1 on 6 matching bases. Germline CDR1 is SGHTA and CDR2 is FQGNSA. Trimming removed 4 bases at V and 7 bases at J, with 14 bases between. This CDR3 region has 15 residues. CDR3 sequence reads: CASSYRQVTNSPLHF. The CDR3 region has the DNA TGTGCCAGCAGCTACCGACAGGTGACGAATTCACCCCTCCACTTT.

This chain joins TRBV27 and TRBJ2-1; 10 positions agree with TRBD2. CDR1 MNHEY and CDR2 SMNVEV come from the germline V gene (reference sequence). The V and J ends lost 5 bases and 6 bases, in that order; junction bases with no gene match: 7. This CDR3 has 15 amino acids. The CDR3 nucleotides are TGTGCCAGCAGTACTTTAGCGGGAGGAGGCAATGAGCAGTTCTTC. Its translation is CASSTLAGGGNEQFF.

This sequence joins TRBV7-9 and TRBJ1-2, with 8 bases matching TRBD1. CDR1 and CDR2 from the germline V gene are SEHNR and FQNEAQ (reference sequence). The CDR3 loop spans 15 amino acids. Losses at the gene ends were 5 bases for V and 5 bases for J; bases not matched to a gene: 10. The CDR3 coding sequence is TGTGCCAGCAGCCCTCGCATGGGACAGGAATATGGCTACACCTTC. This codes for CASSPRMGQEYGYTF.

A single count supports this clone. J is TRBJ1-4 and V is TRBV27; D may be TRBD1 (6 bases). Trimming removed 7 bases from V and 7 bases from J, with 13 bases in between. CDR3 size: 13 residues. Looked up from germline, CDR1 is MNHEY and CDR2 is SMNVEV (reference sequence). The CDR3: CASTNTGSEKLFF. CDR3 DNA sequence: TGTGCCAGCACTAACACAGGGTCTGAAAAACTGTTTTTT.

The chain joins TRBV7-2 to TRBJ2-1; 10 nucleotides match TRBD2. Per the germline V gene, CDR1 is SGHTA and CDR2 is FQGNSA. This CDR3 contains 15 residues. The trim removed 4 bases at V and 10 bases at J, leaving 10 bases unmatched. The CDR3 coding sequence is TGTGCCAGCAGCTACGCCCTGACTAGCGGGTTGGAGCAGTTCTTC. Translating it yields CASSYALTSGLEQFF. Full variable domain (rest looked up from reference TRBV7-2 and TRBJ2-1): GAGVSQSPSNKVTEKGKDVELRCDPISGHTALYWYRQSLGQGLEFLIYFQGNSAPDKSGLPSDRFSAERTGGSVSTLTIQRTQQEDSAVYLCASSYALTSGLEQFFGPGTRLTVL.

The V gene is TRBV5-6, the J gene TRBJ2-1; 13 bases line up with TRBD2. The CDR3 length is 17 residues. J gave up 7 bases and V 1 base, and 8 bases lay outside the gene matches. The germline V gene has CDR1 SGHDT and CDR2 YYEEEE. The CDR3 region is CASSLPGQGLAGNEQFF. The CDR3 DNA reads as TGTGCCAGCAGCTTGCCGGGACAGGGACTAGCGGGGAATGAGCAGTTCTTC. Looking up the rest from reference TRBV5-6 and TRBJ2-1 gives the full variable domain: DAGVTQSPTHLIKTRGQQVTLRCSPKSGHDTVSWYQQALGQGPQFIFQYYEEEERQRGNFPDRFSGHQFPNYSSELNVNALLLGDSALYLCASSLPGQGLAGNEQFFGPGTRLTVL.

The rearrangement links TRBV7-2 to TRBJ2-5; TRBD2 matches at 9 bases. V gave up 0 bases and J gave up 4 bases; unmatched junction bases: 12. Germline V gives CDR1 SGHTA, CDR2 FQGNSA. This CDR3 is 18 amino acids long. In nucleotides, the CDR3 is TGTGCCAGCAGCTTAGCTCTGGTAGCGGGGGCCGCCGGAGAGACCCAGTACTTC. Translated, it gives CASSLALVAGAAGETQYF.

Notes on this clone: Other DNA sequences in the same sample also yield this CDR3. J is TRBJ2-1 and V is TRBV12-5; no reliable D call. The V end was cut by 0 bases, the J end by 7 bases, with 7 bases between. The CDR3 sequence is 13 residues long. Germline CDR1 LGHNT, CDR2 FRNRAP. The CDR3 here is CASGLVGGNEQFF. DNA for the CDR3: TGTGCTAGTGGTTTGGTAGGCGGAAATGAGCAGTTCTTC.

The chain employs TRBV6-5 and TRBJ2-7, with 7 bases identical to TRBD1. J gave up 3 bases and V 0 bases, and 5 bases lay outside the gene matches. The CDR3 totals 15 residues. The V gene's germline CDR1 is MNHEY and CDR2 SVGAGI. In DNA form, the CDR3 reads TGTGCCAGCAGTTACTCGCTTCAGGGGGTCTACGAGCAGTACTTC. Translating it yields CASSYSLQGVYEQYF.

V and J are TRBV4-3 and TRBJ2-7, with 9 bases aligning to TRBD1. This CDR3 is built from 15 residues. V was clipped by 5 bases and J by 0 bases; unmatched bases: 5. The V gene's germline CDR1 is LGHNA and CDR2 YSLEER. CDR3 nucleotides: TGCGCCAGCAGCACCGGACAGGGGAGCTCCTACGAGCAGTACTTC. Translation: CASSTGQGSSYEQYF.

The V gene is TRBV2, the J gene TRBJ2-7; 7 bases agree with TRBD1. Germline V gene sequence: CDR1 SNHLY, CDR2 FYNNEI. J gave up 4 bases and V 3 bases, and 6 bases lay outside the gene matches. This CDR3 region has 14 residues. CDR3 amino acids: CASSDQGVAYEQYF. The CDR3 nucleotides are TGTGCCAGCAGTGACCAGGGGGTGGCGTACGAGCAGTACTTC. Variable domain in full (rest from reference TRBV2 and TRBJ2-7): EPEVTQTPSHQVTQMGQEVILRCVPISNHLYFYWYRQILGQKVEFLVSFYNNEISEKSEIFDDQFSVERPDGSNFTLKIRSTKLEDSAMYFCASSDQGVAYEQYFGPGTRLTVT.

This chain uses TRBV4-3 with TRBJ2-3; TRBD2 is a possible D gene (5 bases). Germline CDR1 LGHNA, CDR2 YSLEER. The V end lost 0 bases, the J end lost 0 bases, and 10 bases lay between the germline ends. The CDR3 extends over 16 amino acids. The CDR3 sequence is CASSQDLGVSTDTQYF. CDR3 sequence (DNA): TGCGCCAGCAGCCAAGATCTCGGGGTGAGCACAGATACGCAGTATTTT.

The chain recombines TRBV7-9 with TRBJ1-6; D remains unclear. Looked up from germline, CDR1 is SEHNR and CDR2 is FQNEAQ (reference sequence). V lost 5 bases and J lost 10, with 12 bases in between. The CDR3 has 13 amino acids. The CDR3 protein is CASSPGFRSPLHF. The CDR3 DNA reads TGTGCCAGCAGCCCGGGATTCCGGTCACCCCTCCACTTT.

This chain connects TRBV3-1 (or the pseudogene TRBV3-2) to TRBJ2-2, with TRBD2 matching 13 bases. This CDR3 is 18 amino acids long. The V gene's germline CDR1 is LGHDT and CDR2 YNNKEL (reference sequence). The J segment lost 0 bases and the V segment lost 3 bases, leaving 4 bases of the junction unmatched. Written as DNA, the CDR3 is TGTGCCAGCAGCCACGGACTAGCGGGGGCCTCGAACACCGGGGAGCTGTTTTTT. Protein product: CASSHGLAGASNTGELFF.

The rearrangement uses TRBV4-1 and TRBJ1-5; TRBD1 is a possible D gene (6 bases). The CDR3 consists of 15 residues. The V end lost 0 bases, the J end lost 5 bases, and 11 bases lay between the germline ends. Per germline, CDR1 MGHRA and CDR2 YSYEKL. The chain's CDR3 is CASSQEGAGDQPQHF. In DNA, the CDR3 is TGCGCCAGCAGCCAAGAAGGGGCAGGGGATCAGCCCCAGCATTTT.

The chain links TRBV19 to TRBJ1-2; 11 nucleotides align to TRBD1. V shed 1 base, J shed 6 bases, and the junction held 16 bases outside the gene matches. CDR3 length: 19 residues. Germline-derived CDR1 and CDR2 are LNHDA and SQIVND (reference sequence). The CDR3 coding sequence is TGTGCCAGTAGTATAGGTCTACCCCGGACAGGGGGCAGGAGAGATGGCTACACCTTC. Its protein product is CASSIGLPRTGGRRDGYTF. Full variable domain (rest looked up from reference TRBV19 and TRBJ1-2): DGGITQSPKYLFRKEGQNVTLSCEQNLNHDAMYWYRQDPGQGLRLIYYSQIVNDFQKGDIAEGYSVSREKKESFPLTVTSAQKNPTAFYLCASSIGLPRTGGRRDGYTFGSGTRLTVV.

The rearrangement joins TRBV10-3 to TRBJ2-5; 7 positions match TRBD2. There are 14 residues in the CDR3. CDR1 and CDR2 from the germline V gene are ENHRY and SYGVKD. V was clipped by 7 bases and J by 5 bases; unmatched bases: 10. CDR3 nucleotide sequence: TGTGCCATCACCGAAGGGAGGGGCACGGAGACCCAGTACTTC. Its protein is CAITEGRGTETQYF.

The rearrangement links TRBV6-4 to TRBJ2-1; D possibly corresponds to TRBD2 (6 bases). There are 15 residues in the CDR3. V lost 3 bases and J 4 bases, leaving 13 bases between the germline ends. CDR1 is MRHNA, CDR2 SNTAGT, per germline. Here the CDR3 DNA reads TGTGCCAGCAGTGAGGAGGGGATAGGATACAATGAGCAGTTCTTC. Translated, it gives CASSEEGIGYNEQFF.

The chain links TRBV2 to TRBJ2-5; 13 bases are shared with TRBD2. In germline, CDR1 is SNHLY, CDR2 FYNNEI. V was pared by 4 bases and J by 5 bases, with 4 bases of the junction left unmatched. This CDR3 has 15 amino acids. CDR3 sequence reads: CASSVGLAGVETQYF. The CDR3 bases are TGTGCCAGCAGTGTCGGACTAGCGGGGGTTGAGACCCAGTACTTC.

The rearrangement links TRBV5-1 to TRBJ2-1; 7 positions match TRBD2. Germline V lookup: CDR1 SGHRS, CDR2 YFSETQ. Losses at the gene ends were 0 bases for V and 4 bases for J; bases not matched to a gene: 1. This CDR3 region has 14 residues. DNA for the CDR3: TGCGCCAGCAGCTTGGCGCGGGGGTACAATGAGCAGTTCTTC. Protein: CASSLARGYNEQFF.

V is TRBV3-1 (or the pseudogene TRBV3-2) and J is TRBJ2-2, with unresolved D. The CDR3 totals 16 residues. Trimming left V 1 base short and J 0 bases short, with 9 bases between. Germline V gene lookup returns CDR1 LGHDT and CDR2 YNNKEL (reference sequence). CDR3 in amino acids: CASSQAQISNTGELFF. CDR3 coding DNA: TGTGCCAGCAGCCAAGCTCAGATTTCGAACACCGGGGAGCTGTTTTTT.

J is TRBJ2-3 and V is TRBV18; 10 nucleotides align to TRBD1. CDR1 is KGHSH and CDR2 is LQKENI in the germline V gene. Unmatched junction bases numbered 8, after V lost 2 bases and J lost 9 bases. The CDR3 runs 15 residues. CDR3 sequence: CASSPSGQGDGTQYF. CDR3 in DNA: TGTGCCAGCTCACCAAGTGGACAGGGGGACGGGACGCAGTATTTT.